The clone carrying this T cell receptor (beta chain) appeared a few times. The antigen is undetermined. Trimming took 5 bases from V and 1 from J, leaving 11 bases between them. The CDR3 contains 14 residues. Russia was home to the donors, healthy Caucasian individuals aged roughly 6 to 90. This entry belongs to a study of blood T cells in healthy people across ages. Alongside a J-beta primer mix, a sample-barcoded 5' primer served in a second PCR lasting roughly 6 to 11 cycles. TCRdb re-called the 5' RACE reads with MiXCR, one entry per CDR3 protein. The sample consists of about 640,000 distinct CDR3 sequences, 45% to 65% of them appearing once. The study, taken as a whole, reports: When set beside aged donors, long-lived donors presented more naive CD4+ cells and higher diversity.

The V call is TRBV12-3 or TRBV12-4, the J call TRBJ2-5, with D hard to call. The TCR sequence derives from a man aged 55-75 years in good health. Sequencing input: blood. The CDR3 loop reads CASSPEIRQETQYF. The CDR3, as DNA: TGTGCCAGCAGTCCCGAAATCCGCCAAGAGACCCAGTACTTC.